Listed below are T cell receptor beta chains from one sample, sequenced in a study of T-cell memory formation after mild COVID-19. TCRdb independently ran MiXCR on the 5' RACE reads; one entry per CDR3 protein. The table has just over 350,000 distinct CDR3 sequences, approximately 15% seen once. Sequenced input: PBMCs or a T cell subset sorted from them (not recorded which). The receptors originated from a man aged 18 to 30 who had mild COVID-19 (a few samples of this study predate the infection). Cell type and time point are not known. CDR3s include the opening cysteine and the closing phenylalanine or tryptophan. D genes are given only for firm matches. Only part of the rows carry a size: once, few, many, or a class if the clone is expanded.

TGTGCCAGCAGCCCCTGCGGGCGGCGCACAGATACGCAGTATTTT	CASSPCGRRTDTQYF	TRBV5-6	TRBJ2-3	15	NA	few
TGTGCCACCATACAGGGCATGAACACTGAAGCTTTCTTT	CATIQGMNTEAFF	TRBV7-9	TRBJ1-1	13	NA	few
TGTGCCAGCAGTGTGGGACTAGCGGGGGGGCAGTACCAAGAGACCCAGTACTTC	CASSVGLAGGQYQETQYF	TRBV25-1	TRBJ2-5	18	TRBD2	few
TGCAGTGCAAGGGACAGAGGGAATCAGCCCCAGCATTTT	CSARDRGNQPQHF	TRBV20-1	TRBJ1-5	13	TRBD1	few
TGTGCCAGCTCACGACAGGGGGCATCTGGGGCCAACGTCCTGACTTTC	CASSRQGASGANVLTF	TRBV18	TRBJ2-6	16	TRBD1	few
TGCGCCAGCAGCCAAAGAGAAGTTCGGGGGACCCAGTACTTC	CASSQREVRGTQYF	TRBV4-1	TRBJ2-5	14	NA	few
TGCAGTGCTAGATCAGGGGTGAGGACTGAAGCTTTCTTT	CSARSGVRTEAFF	TRBV20-1	TRBJ1-1	13	NA	few
TGTGCCATCAGTGAGAACAGATTACTAGCCAAAAACATTCAGTACTTC	CAISENRLLAKNIQYF	TRBV10-3	TRBJ2-4	16	NA	NA
TGCAGCGTCAAACAGGGGGGGTGGACTGAAGCTTTCTTT	CSVKQGGWTEAFF	TRBV29-1	TRBJ1-1	13	TRBD1	NA
TGTGCCAGCAGTTCCACCTCCTCCAATGAGCAGTTCTTC	CASSSTSSNEQFF	TRBV6-5	TRBJ2-1	13	NA	NA
TGTGCCAGCTTTCCCGACGGGCGTCGGACTGAAGCTTTCTTT	CASFPDGRRTEAFF	TRBV18	TRBJ1-1	14	NA	few
TGCGCCAGCAGCTTGTTGACAGGGGGAAGGGGTACGCAGTATTTT	CASSLLTGGRGTQYF	TRBV5-1	TRBJ2-3	15	TRBD1	few
TGCGCCAGCAGTCCTCTAGCGGGGGGGCGAGCCGGGGAGCTGTTTTTT	CASSPLAGGRAGELFF	TRBV4-1	TRBJ2-2	16	TRBD2	NA
TGCAGTGTCTCCCAGGGAGGCACTGAAGCTTTCTTT	CSVSQGGTEAFF	TRBV20-1	TRBJ1-1	12	NA	NA
TGCGCCAGCAGACGACCGGGACAGAACTATGGCTACACCTTC	CASRRPGQNYGYTF	TRBV5-1	TRBJ1-2	14	TRBD1	many
TGTGCCAGCAGCCAACAGCGGGCCCCCGAGGAGACCCAGTACTTC	CASSQQRAPEETQYF	TRBV7-2	TRBJ2-5	15	NA	many
TGCGCCAGCAGGTTGGGCGGCCAAGAGACCCAGTACTTC	CASRLGGQETQYF	TRBV5-1	TRBJ2-5	13	NA	many
TGCAGTGCTCGAAAAAACCCGGGGACTAGCGGGGGGACGAGCACAGATACGCAGTATTTT	CSARKNPGTSGGTSTDTQYF	TRBV20-1	TRBJ2-3	20	TRBD2	few